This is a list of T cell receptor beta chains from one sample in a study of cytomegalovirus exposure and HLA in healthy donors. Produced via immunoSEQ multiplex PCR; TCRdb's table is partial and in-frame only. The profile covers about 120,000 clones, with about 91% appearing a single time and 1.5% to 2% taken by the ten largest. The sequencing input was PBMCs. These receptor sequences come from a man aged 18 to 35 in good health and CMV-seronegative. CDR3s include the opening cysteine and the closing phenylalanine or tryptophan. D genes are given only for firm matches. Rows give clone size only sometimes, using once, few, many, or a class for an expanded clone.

TGTGCCAGCTCACCAAAGGAAGGGAGTCAGCCCCAGCATTTT	CASSPKEGSQPQHF	TRBV18	TRBJ1-5	.	.	14
TGCGCCAGCAGCTTGGACAGAAACACCGGGGAGCTGTTTTTT	CASSLDRNTGELFF	TRBV5-1	TRBJ2-2	.	.	14
TGTGCCAGCAGTTACCGAACAGGGTTGAATGGCTACACCTTC	CASSYRTGLNGYTF	TRBV6-5	TRBJ1-2	.	.	14
TGCGCCAGCAGCTCACGGGGACAGGAGAACAATGAGCAGTTCTTC	CASSSRGQENNEQFF	TRBV5-1	TRBJ2-1	TRBD1	once	15
TGTGCCAGCAGAACAGGTTTCGGTGGCAACGAGCAGTACTTC	CASRTGFGGNEQYF	TRBV28	TRBJ2-7	.	.	14
TGTGCCAGCAGTTTATCAGGGGGCTTAGCCAAAAACATTCAGTACTTC	CASSLSGGLAKNIQYF	TRBV27	TRBJ2-4	TRBD1	.	16
TGTGCCAGCAGCGTGACAGACTCCAAAAACATTCAGTACTTC	CASSVTDSKNIQYF	TRBV5-4	TRBJ2-4	.	few	14
TGTGCCAGTAGTATCCCCGCAGGGGCCCACTATGGCTACACCTTC	CASSIPAGAHYGYTF	TRBV19	TRBJ1-2	.	.	15
TGTGCCAGCAGCCTCGGACAGCCCGACAATGAGCAGTTCTTC	CASSLGQPDNEQFF	TRBV6-5	TRBJ2-1	.	.	14
TGTGCCAGCAGTGACTCGAACAGGGGGGATGAAAAACTGTTTTTT	CASSDSNRGDEKLFF	TRBV6-4	TRBJ1-4	TRBD1	few	15
TGTGCCAGCAGTCGCGTGAGGGAATTGAACACTGAAGCTTTCTTT	CASSRVRELNTEAFF	TRBV6-1	TRBJ1-1	.	.	15
TGTGCCAGTAGTACGCGACAGGGAGAAGCTTTCTTT	CASSTRQGEAFF	TRBV19	TRBJ1-1	TRBD1	.	12
TGTGCCAGTGCATGGGACAGGGCTAACTATGGCTACACCTTC	CASAWDRANYGYTF	TRBV28	TRBJ1-2	TRBD1	.	14
TGTGCCAGCAGTGAGGTACCGGACTCCACAGATACGCAGTATTTT	CASSEVPDSTDTQYF	TRBV6-1	TRBJ2-3	.	.	15
TGCGCCAGCAGCGCAGGACTAGCGGGGAGCACAGATACGCAGTATTTT	CASSAGLAGSTDTQYF	TRBV5-1	TRBJ2-3	TRBD2	.	16
TGTGCCAGCAGCTTAGGACAGGGGAACACTGAAGCTTTCTTT	CASSLGQGNTEAFF	TRBV7-9	TRBJ1-1	TRBD1	.	14